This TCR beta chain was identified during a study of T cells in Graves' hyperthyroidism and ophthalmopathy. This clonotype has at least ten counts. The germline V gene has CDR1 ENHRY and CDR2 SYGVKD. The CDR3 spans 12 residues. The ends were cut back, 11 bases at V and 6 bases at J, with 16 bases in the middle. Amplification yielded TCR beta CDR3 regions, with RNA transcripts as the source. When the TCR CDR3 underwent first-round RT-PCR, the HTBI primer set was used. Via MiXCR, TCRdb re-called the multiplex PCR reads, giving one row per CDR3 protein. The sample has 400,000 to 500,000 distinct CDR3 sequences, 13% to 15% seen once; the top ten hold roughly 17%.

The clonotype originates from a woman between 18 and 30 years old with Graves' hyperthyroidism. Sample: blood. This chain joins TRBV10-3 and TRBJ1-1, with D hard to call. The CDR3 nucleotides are TGTGCCTCCGGTCCTACTGGGGCTGAAGCTTTCTTT. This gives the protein CASGPTGAEAFF.